This T cell receptor beta chain derives from a study of early T cells in non-severe SARS-CoV-2 infection. Overall study: The sequenced material was bulk RNA from unsorted whole blood, and its chains were unpaired.

CDR3 length equals 15 residues. Trimming took 4 bases from V and 4 from J, leaving 13 bases between them. Unique molecular identifier tags were affixed to discrete cDNA molecules. TCRdb ran MiXCR on the 5' RACE reads and lists one entry per CDR3 protein. Among fewer than 50,000 distinct CDR3 sequences listed, under 7.5% were seen once. This clonotype was observed at least ten times. The starting material was whole blood, obtained at baseline. The chain carries TRBV12-3 or TRBV12-4 and TRBJ2-2; tentative D call: TRBD1 (6 bases). This receptor was identified in an adult who was a healthcare worker with PCR-confirmed SARS-CoV-2 infection or an uninfected control (not recorded which). CDR3 bases: TGTGCCAGCAGTTCTCATAAAGGGGGCACCGGGGAGCTGTTTTTT. Translated: CASSSHKGGTGELFF.